The T cell receptor beta chain described here comes from a study of blood T cell repertoires in COVID-19. The V end was cut by 5 bases, the J end by 3 bases, with 14 bases between. The CDR3 covers 14 residues. Per the germline V gene, CDR1 is SGHTA and CDR2 is FQGNSA. The table came from immunoSEQ multiplex PCR; TCRdb's copy has only in-frame clones and leaves some out. The sample lists roughly 200,000 clones, approximately 91% occurring once. The V call is TRBV7-2, the J call TRBJ2-7; TRBD2 might be the D (5 bases). The sequence derives from a man in his forties with acute or convalescent COVID-19. Sequencing input: peripheral blood. CDR3 sequence (DNA): TGTGCCAGCAGCCAAGGGTCCGGGAACTACGAGCAGTACTTC. Translated: CASSQGSGNYEQYF.